This T cell receptor beta chain was sequenced in a study of T cell responses to AZD1222 COVID-19 vaccine. Study results and caveats: Nearly half of unique spike-specific TCRs reportedly avoided B.1.351 and B.1.1.7 mutated regions. Donors skewed white British and female; clonal diversity was possibly underestimated.

Profiled with immunoSEQ multiplex PCR; TCRdb holds only in-frame clones, not every one. This sample has about 150,000 clones, with 86% found just once. Germline V gives CDR1 KGHSH, CDR2 LQKENI. This CDR3 comprises 17 residues. Trimming removed 3 bases from V and 0 bases from J, with 17 bases in between. Concerning this clone itself: The target antigen is unknown.

The chain couples TRBV18 to TRBJ1-2, with a tentative D call TRBD1 (6 bases). The specimen was peripheral blood, collected on day 0 of MenACWY control vaccination. The sequence derives from an adult in good health. CDR3 in amino acids: CASSPKAGAGSNYGYTF. CDR3 nucleotides: TGTGCCAGCTCACCGAAAGCGGGGGCAGGATCTAACTATGGCTACACCTTC.